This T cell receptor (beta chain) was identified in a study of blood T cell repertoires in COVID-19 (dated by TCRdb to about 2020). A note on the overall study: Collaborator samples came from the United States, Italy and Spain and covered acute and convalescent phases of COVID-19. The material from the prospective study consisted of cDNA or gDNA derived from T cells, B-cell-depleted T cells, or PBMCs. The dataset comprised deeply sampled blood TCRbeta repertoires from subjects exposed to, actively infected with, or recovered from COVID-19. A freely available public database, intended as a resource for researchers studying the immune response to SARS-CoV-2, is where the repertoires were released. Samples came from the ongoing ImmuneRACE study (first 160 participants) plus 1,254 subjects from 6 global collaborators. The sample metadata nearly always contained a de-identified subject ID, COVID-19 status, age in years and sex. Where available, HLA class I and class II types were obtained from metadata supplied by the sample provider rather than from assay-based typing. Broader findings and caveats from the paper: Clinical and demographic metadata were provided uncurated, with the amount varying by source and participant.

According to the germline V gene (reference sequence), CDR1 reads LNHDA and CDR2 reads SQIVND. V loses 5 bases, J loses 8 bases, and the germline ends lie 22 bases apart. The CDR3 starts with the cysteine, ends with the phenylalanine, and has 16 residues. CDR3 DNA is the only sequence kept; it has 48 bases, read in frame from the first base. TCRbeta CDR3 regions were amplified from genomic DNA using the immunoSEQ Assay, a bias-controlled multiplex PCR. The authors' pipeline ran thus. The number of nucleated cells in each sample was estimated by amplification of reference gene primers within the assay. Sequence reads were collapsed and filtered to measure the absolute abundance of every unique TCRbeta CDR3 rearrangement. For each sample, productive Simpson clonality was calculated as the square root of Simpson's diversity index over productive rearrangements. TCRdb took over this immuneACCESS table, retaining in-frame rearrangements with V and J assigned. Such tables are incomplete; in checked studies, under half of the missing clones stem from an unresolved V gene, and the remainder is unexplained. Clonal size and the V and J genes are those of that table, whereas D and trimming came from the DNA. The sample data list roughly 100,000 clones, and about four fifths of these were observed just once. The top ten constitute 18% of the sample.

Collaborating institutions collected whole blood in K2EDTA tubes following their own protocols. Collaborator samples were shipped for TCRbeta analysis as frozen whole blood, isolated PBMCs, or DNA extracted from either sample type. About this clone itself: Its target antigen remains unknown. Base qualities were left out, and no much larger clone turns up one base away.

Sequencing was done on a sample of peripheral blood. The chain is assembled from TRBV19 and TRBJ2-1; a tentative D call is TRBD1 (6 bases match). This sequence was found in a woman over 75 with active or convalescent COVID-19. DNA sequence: TGTGCCAGTAGTTCGCCAGGGGACCCCCGGTTGGATGAGCAGTTCTTC. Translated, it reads CASSSPGDPRLDEQFF.